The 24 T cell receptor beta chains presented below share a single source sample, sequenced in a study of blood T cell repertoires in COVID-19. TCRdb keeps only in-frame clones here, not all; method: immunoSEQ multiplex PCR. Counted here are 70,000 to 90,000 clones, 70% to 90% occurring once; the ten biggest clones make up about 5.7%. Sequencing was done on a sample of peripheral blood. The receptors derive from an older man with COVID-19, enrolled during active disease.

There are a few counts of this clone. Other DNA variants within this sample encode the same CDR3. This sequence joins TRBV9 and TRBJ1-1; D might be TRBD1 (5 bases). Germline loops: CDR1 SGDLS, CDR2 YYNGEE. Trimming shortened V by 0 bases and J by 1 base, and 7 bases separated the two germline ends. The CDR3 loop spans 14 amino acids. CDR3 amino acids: CASSVGQRNTEAFF. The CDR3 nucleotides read TGTGCCAGCAGCGTAGGACAGCGGAACACTGAAGCTTTCTTT.

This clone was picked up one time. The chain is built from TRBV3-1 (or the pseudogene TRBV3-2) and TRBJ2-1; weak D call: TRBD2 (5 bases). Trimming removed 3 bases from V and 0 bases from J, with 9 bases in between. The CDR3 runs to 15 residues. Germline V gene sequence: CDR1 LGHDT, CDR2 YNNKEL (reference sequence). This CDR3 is CASSHGADSYNEQFF. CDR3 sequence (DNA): TGTGCCAGCAGCCACGGAGCGGACTCCTACAATGAGCAGTTCTTC.

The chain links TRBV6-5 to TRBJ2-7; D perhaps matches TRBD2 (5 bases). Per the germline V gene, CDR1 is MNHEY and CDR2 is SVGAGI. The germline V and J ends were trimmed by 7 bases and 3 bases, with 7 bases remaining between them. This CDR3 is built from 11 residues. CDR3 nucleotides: TGTGCCAGCACCCGGGACTACGAGCAGTACTTC. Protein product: CASTRDYEQYF.

CDR3 region: CASSLGTGGDTEAFF. The DNA of the CDR3 is TGTGCCAGCAGCCTTGGGACAGGGGGGGACACTGAAGCTTTCTTT. The chain employs TRBV3-1 (or the pseudogene TRBV3-2) and TRBJ1-1; 11 bases match TRBD1. Losses at the gene ends were 4 bases for V and 3 bases for J; bases not matched to a gene: 4. Germline V CDR1 and CDR2: LGHDT, YNNKEL (reference sequence). The CDR3 extends over 15 amino acids.

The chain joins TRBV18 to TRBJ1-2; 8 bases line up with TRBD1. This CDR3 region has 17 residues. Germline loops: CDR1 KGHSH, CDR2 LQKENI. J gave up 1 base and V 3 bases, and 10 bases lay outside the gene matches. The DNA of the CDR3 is TGTGCCAGCTCACCCTCCCAGGGGGCCTCTTTTAACTATGGCTACACCTTC. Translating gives CASSPSQGASFNYGYTF.

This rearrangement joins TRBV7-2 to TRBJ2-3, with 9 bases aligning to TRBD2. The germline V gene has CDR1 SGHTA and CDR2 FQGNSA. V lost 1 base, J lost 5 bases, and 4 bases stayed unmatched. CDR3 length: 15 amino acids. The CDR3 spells CASSLGGAGGDTQYF. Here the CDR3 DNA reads TGTGCCAGCAGCTTAGGCGGAGCGGGGGGAGATACGCAGTATTTT.

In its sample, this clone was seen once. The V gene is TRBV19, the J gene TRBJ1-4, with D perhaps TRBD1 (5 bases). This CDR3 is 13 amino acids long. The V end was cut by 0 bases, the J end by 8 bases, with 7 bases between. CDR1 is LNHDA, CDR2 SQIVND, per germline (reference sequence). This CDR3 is CASSIDRAEKLFF. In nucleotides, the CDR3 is TGTGCCAGTAGTATAGACAGGGCAGAAAAACTGTTTTTT.

CDR3 sequence reads: CASSLVTGYELDTEAFF. The CDR3, as DNA: TGTGCCAGCAGCTTAGTAACGGGGTACGAATTAGACACTGAAGCTTTCTTT. The rearrangement uses TRBV7-7 and TRBJ1-1; D is unclear. The CDR3 has 17 residues. Germline lookup yields CDR1 SSHAT and CDR2 FNYEAQ (reference sequence). The V end lost 1 base, the J end lost 3 bases, and 18 bases lay between the germline ends.

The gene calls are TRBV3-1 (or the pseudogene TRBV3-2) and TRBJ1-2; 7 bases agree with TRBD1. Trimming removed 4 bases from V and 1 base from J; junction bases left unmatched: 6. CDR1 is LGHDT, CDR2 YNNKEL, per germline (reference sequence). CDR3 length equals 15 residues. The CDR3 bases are TGTGCCAGCAGCCGAGTGGGGACAGTTAACTATGGCTACACCTTC. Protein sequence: CASSRVGTVNYGYTF.

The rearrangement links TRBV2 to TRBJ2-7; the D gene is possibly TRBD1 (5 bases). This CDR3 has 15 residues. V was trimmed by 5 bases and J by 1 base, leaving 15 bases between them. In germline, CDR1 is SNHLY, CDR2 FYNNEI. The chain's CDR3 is CASSMQGLPSYEQYF. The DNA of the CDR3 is TGTGCCAGCAGTATGCAGGGTTTACCATCCTACGAGCAGTACTTC.

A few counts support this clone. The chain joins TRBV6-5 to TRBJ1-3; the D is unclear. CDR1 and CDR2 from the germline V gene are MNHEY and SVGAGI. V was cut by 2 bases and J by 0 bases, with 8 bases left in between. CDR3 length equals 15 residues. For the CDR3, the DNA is TGTGCCAGCAGTTACGGAGGAGTCTCTGGAAACACCATATATTTT. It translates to CASSYGGVSGNTIYF.

The CDR3 region is CASSDSPNYGYTF. In DNA, the CDR3 is TGTGCCAGCAGCGACAGTCCTAACTATGGCTACACCTTC. This chain uses TRBV5-5 with TRBJ1-2; tentative D call: TRBD1 (5 bases). This CDR3 has 13 residues. Germline V CDR1 and CDR2: SGHKS, YYEKEE (reference sequence). V lost 4 bases and J 0 bases, leaving 7 bases between the germline ends.

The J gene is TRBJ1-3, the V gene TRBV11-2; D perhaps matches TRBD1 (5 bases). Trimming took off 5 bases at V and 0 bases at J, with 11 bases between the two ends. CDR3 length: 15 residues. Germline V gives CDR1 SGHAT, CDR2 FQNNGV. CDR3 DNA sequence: TGTGCCAGCAGCCTACAGGTTGCCTCTGGAAACACCATATATTTT. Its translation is CASSLQVASGNTIYF.

The DNA for the CDR3 is TGTGCCAGCAGCGTCACAGGGGGAACGGACACCGGGGAGCTGTTTTTT. Translation gives CASSVTGGTDTGELFF. The V gene is TRBV9, the J gene TRBJ2-2; 8 bases are a match to TRBD1. The germline gives CDR1 SGDLS, CDR2 YYNGEE. The CDR3 contains 16 residues. The V and J ends lost 2 bases and 3 bases, in that order; junction bases with no gene match: 6.

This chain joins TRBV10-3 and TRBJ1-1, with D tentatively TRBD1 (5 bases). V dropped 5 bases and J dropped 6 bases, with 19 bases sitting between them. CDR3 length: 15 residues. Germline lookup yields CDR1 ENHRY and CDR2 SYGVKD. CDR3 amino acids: CAISPGPTDISEAFF. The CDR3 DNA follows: TGTGCCATCAGTCCCGGGCCGACGGACATCTCTGAAGCTTTCTTT.

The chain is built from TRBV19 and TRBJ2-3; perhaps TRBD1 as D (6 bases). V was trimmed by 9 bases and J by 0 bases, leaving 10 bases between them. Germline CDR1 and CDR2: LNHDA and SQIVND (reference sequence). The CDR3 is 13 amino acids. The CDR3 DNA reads TGTGCCAGCAGGGGTTTTAGCACAGATACGCAGTATTTT. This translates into CASRGFSTDTQYF.

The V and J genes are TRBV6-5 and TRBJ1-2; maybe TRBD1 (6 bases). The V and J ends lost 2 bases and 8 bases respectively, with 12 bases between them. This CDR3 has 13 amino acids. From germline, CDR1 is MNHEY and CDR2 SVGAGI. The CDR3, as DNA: TGTGCCAGCAGTTACACCCAGGGGTACGGCTACACCTTC. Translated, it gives CASSYTQGYGYTF.

CDR3 DNA sequence: TGTGCCAGCAGCCAAGATCGGGAATCACCCCTCCACTTT. It is translated as CASSQDRESPLHF. The gene calls are TRBV3-1 (or the pseudogene TRBV3-2) and TRBJ1-6; D unresolved. The ends were cut back, 0 bases at V and 10 bases at J, with 7 bases in the middle. The CDR3 covers 13 residues. The germline V gene has CDR1 LGHDT and CDR2 YNNKEL (reference sequence).

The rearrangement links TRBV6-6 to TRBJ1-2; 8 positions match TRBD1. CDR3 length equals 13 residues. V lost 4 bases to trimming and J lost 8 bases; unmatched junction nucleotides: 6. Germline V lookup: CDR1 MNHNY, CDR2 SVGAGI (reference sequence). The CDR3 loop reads CASSSTGVEGYTF. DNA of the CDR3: TGTGCCAGCAGTTCGACAGGGGTAGAAGGCTACACCTTC.

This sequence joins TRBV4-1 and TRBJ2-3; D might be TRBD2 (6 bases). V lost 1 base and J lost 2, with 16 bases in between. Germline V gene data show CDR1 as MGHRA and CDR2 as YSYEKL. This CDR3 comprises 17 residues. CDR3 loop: CASSQVDGGGLTDTQYF. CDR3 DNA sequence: TGCGCCAGCAGCCAAGTAGATGGTGGGGGACTCACAGATACGCAGTATTTT.

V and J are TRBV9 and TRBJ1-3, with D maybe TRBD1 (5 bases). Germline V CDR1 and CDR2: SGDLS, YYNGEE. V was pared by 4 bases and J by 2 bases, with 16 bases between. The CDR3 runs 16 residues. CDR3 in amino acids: CASSPFPGDTGNTIYF. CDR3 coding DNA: TGTGCCAGCAGCCCTTTCCCGGGGGATACTGGAAACACCATATATTTT.

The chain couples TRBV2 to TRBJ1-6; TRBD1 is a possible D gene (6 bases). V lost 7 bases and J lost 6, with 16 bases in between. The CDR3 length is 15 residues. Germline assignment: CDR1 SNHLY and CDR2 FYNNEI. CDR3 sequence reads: CASTLQGGSNSPLHF. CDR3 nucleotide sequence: TGTGCCAGCACCCTACAGGGTGGTAGTAATTCACCCCTCCACTTT. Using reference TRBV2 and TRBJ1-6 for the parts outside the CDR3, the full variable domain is EPEVTQTPSHQVTQMGQEVILRCVPISNHLYFYWYRQILGQKVEFLVSFYNNEISEKSEIFDDQFSVERPDGSNFTLKIRSTKLEDSAMYFCASTLQGGSNSPLHFGNGTRLTVT.

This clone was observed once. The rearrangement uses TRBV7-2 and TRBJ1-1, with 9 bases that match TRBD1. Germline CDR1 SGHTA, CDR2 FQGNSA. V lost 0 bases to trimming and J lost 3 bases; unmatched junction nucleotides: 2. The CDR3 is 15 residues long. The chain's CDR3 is CASSLAGQGYTEAFF. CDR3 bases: TGTGCCAGCAGCTTAGCCGGACAGGGGTACACTGAAGCTTTCTTT.

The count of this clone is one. CDR3 region: CASSLRSGAYNEQFF. CDR3 coding DNA: TGTGCCAGCAGCCTCCGTAGCGGGGCCTACAATGAGCAGTTCTTC. The chain has TRBV7-9 and TRBJ2-1, with TRBD2 matching 8 bases. The CDR3 spans 15 residues. V shed 5 bases, J shed 2 bases, and the junction held 5 bases outside the gene matches. CDR1 is SEHNR and CDR2 is FQNEAQ in the germline V gene (reference sequence). Looking up the rest from reference TRBV7-9 and TRBJ2-1 gives the full variable domain: DTGVSQNPRHKITKRGQNVTFRCDPISEHNRLYWYRQTLGQGPEFLTYFQNEAQLEKSRLLSDRFSAERPKGSFSTLEIQRTEQGDSAMYLCASSLRSGAYNEQFFGPGTRLTVL.